Below are 4 T cell receptor beta chains sequenced from a single sample in a study of blood T cell repertoires in COVID-19 (dated by TCRdb to about 2020). Libraries came from the immunoSEQ multiplex PCR assay. TCRdb mirrors the immuneACCESS table, restricted to in-frame sequences. Some clones are absent from its copies; in checked studies, under half trace to an unresolved V gene, and the reason for the others is unknown. This sample holds 250,000 to 350,000 clones; approximately 93% were observed only once. 2.2% of the sample is held by the ten biggest clonotypes. Sequenced input: peripheral blood. The receptors shown here come from a woman in her twenties or thirties with COVID-19, enrolled during active disease.

This clone has just one count. The V and J genes are TRBV5-1 and TRBJ2-1, with 9 bases matching TRBD2. J lost 11 bases, V lost 0 bases, and 9 bases had no gene match. Per the germline V gene, CDR1 is SGHRS and CDR2 is YFSETQ. CDR3 size: 15 residues. CDR3 sequence: CASSLAIAGAPKQFF. The CDR3, as DNA: TGCGCCAGCAGCTTGGCAATAGCGGGAGCCCCCAAGCAGTTCTTC.

The rearrangement joins TRBV12-5 to TRBJ1-1; D perhaps matches TRBD1 (6 bases). The CDR3 is 19 amino acids. The germline V gene has CDR1 LGHNT and CDR2 FRNRAP. Deletions cut 3 bases from V and 3 bases from J, with 26 bases between. The CDR3 coding sequence is TGTGCTAGTGGTTTCAGTCTTTCGGTTTCGACAGGTGGGGACACTGAAGCTTTCTTT. Its protein product is CASGFSLSVSTGGDTEAFF.

The CDR3 nucleotides are TGTGCCAGCAGCCTAAGGACAGGTCCCGCAGATACGCAGTATTTT. Translation gives CASSLRTGPADTQYF. The J gene is TRBJ2-3, the V gene TRBV5-4; 7 bases are a match to TRBD1. Germline V gene sequence: CDR1 SGHNT, CDR2 YYREEE (reference sequence). V trimming: 4 bases; J trimming: 4 bases; junction bases outside the gene matches: 9. The CDR3 covers 15 residues. Full variable domain (missing parts from reference TRBV5-4 and TRBJ2-3): ETGVTQSPTHLIKTRGQQVTLRCSSQSGHNTVSWYQQALGQGPQFIFQYYREEENGRGNFPPRFSGLQFPNYSSELNVNALELDDSALYLCASSLRTGPADTQYFGPGTRLTVL.

The rearrangement joins TRBV5-1 to TRBJ2-7, with 10 bases matching TRBD2. The germline CDR1 and CDR2 sequences are SGHRS and YFSETQ. This CDR3 is built from 16 residues. Trimming took 0 bases from V and 4 from J; bases not matched to a gene: 7. The CDR3 loop reads CASSLEVAGGPYEQYF. The CDR3 DNA follows: TGCGCCAGCAGCTTGGAGGTAGCGGGAGGCCCTTACGAGCAGTACTTC. Drawing the rest from reference TRBV5-1 and TRBJ2-7, the complete variable domain is KAGVTQTPRYLIKTRGQQVTLSCSPISGHRSVSWYQQTPGQGLQFLFEYFSETQRNKGNFPGRFSGRQFSNSRSEMNVSTLELGDSALYLCASSLEVAGGPYEQYFGPGTRLTVT.